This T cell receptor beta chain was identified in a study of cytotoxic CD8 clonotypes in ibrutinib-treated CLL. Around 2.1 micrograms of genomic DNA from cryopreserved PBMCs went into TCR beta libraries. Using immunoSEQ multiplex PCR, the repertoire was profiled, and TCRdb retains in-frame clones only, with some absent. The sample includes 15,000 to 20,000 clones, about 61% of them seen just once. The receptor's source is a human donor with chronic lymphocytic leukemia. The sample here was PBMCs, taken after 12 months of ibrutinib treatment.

The CDR3 nucleotides read TGTGCCAGCAGCTTACTAGCTTCCTACAATGAGCAGTTCTTC. The encoded protein is CASSLLASYNEQFF. The V gene is TRBV5-4, the J gene TRBJ2-1; D may be TRBD2 (6 bases). The CDR3 length is 14 residues. V lost 2 bases to trimming and J lost 1 base, with 7 bases between them. Germline V gives CDR1 SGHNT, CDR2 YYREEE (reference sequence).